The 21 T cell receptor beta chains given below trace back to one sample, sequenced in a study of blood T cell repertoires in COVID-19. The assay was immunoSEQ multiplex PCR, and TCRdb's table has in-frame clones only and misses some. The sample contains some 180,000 clones, around 90% of which appear only once. Source material: peripheral blood. These receptor sequences come from a man aged 35-49 years with acute or convalescent COVID-19.

J is TRBJ1-5 and V is TRBV27, with TRBD1 matching over 7 bases. CDR3 size: 14 residues. V shed 6 bases and J 6 bases; nucleotides not matched to a gene: 8. Germline V gene lookup returns CDR1 MNHEY and CDR2 SMNVEV (reference sequence). This CDR3 reads CASSKTGLSQPQHF. The CDR3 DNA sequence: TGTGCCAGCAGCAAGACAGGGTTAAGTCAGCCCCAGCATTTT.

J is TRBJ1-2 and V is TRBV5-4; 9 bases match TRBD1. Germline CDR1 SGHNT, CDR2 YYREEE (reference sequence). This CDR3 is 16 amino acids long. V trimming: 2 bases; J trimming: 0 bases; junction bases outside the gene matches: 5. CDR3 in amino acids: CASSFGQGTSNYGYTF. The CDR3 coding sequence is TGTGCCAGCAGCTTTGGACAGGGGACATCTAACTATGGCTACACCTTC.

This chain links TRBV5-1 with TRBJ2-3, with TRBD2 identical over 8 bases. The CDR3 sequence is 15 residues long. V gave up 4 bases and J gave up 6 bases; unmatched junction bases: 10. Per germline, CDR1 SGHRS and CDR2 YFSETQ. The CDR3 spells CASSPTGTRGDTQYF. The CDR3 coding sequence is TGCGCCAGCAGCCCAACCGGGACTAGGGGTGATACGCAGTATTTT. Full variable domain (remainder filled in from reference TRBV5-1 and TRBJ2-3): KAGVTQTPRYLIKTRGQQVTLSCSPISGHRSVSWYQQTPGQGLQFLFEYFSETQRNKGNFPGRFSGRQFSNSRSEMNVSTLELGDSALYLCASSPTGTRGDTQYFGPGTRLTVL.

This chain joins TRBV3-1 (or the pseudogene TRBV3-2) and TRBJ1-2; the match to TRBD1 covers 9 bases. Per germline, CDR1 LGHDT and CDR2 YNNKEL (reference sequence). The length of the CDR3 is 15 residues. Trimming removed 1 base from V and 6 bases from J; junction bases left unmatched: 6. CDR3 residues: CASSQAFGTGHGYTF. CDR3 bases: TGTGCCAGCAGCCAAGCCTTCGGGACAGGGCATGGCTACACCTTC.

This rearrangement joins TRBV5-6 to TRBJ1-2, with D perhaps matching TRBD1 (6 bases). Trimming removed 4 bases from V and 3 bases from J, with 13 bases in between. The CDR3 spans 14 residues. From germline, CDR1 is SGHDT and CDR2 YYEEEE. CDR3 in amino acids: CASSPSQGYYGYTF. CDR3 DNA: TGTGCCAGCAGCCCGAGTCAGGGGTACTATGGCTACACCTTC.

CDR3 in amino acids: CASCLRQGVPYNEQFF. The CDR3 nucleotides are TGTGCCAGCTGCCTCCGACAGGGAGTCCCCTACAATGAGCAGTTCTTC. The rearrangement joins TRBV6-2 or TRBV6-3 to TRBJ2-1; TRBD1 matches at 7 bases. Germline CDR1 is MNHEY and CDR2 is SVGEGT. There are 16 residues in the CDR3. The V and J ends lost 8 bases and 2 bases, in that order; junction bases with no gene match: 12.

The chain couples TRBV5-1 to TRBJ2-3, with 7 positions matching TRBD2. J lost 2 bases, V lost 0 bases, and 6 bases had no gene match. The germline V gene has CDR1 SGHRS and CDR2 YFSETQ. This CDR3 is built from 16 residues. CDR3 region: CASSLGASGFTDTQYF. The DNA for the CDR3 is TGCGCCAGCAGCTTGGGGGCTAGCGGCTTCACAGATACGCAGTATTTT.

This chain joins TRBV28 and TRBJ1-6; 9 nucleotides align to TRBD1. The germline CDR1 and CDR2 sequences are MDHEN and SYDVKM. J lost 10 bases, V lost 3 bases, and 4 bases had no gene match. The CDR3 runs 14 residues. CDR3 nucleotides: TGTGCCAGCAGTTTTGGACAGGGGATATCACCCCTCCACTTT. Protein: CASSFGQGISPLHF.

The chain recombines TRBV7-9 with TRBJ2-2; D not certain. Trimming took 6 bases from V and 0 from J, leaving 11 bases between them. Looked up from germline, CDR1 is SEHNR and CDR2 is FQNEAQ (reference sequence). This CDR3 spans 15 amino acids. The CDR3 reads CASSSTTTNTGELFF. The CDR3 DNA reads as TGTGCCAGCAGTTCTACTACCACGAACACCGGGGAGCTGTTTTTT.

The V and J genes are TRBV10-3 and TRBJ1-6, with 7 bases matching TRBD1. This CDR3 contains 16 residues. Germline V gene data show CDR1 as ENHRY and CDR2 as SYGVKD. V trimming: 3 bases; J trimming: 7 bases; junction bases outside the gene matches: 9. The CDR3 loop reads CAISDSRQGNNSPLHF. CDR3 coding DNA: TGTGCCATCAGTGACTCCCGACAGGGAAACAATTCACCCCTCCACTTT.

CDR3 sequence: CASSQDRQGRGLITEAFF. The DNA of the CDR3 is TGTGCCAGCAGCCAAGATCGCCAAGGAAGGGGGCTGATCACTGAAGCTTTCTTT. V and J are TRBV14 and TRBJ1-1; 7 nucleotides line up with TRBD1. With V trimmed by 0 bases and J by 4 bases, 14 bases remained unmatched. CDR1 is SGHDN, CDR2 FVKESK, per germline. The CDR3 has 18 amino acids. Based on the CDR3 plus reference TRBV14 and TRBJ1-1, the full variable domain is EAGVTQFPSHSVIEKGQTVTLRCDPISGHDNLYWYRRVMGKEIKFLLHFVKESKQDESGMPNNRFLAERTGGTYSTLKVQPAELEDSGVYFCASSQDRQGRGLITEAFFGQGTRLTVV.

The chain combines TRBV24-1 with TRBJ2-5, with 10 bases matching TRBD2. The CDR3 has 18 amino acids. The trim removed 3 bases at V and 5 bases at J, leaving 14 bases unmatched. Germline CDR1 KGHDR, CDR2 SFDVKD. CDR3 region: CATSDPTSGAPRGETQYF. The CDR3 region has the DNA TGTGCCACCAGTGATCCAACTAGCGGGGCCCCCCGTGGGGAGACCCAGTACTTC.

This chain uses TRBV13 with TRBJ1-2, with 9 bases that match TRBD1. Trimming took 7 bases from V and 2 from J; bases not matched to a gene: 8. The CDR3 spans 15 residues. The germline V gene encodes CDR1 PRHDT and CDR2 FYEKMQ (reference sequence). The CDR3 here is CASTRGDRDNYGYTF. CDR3 sequence (DNA): TGTGCCAGCACCCGGGGGGACAGGGACAACTATGGCTACACCTTC.

The chain employs TRBV7-2 and TRBJ2-5; no clear D. The CDR3 has 15 amino acids. The ends were cut back, 0 bases at V and 5 bases at J, with 13 bases in the middle. The germline gives CDR1 SGHTA, CDR2 FQGNSA. In DNA form, the CDR3 reads TGTGCCAGCAGCTTAGCGCGGATAGCCGGGGAGACCCAGTACTTC. It is translated as CASSLARIAGETQYF.

The chain uses TRBV9 and TRBJ2-5; 9 bases are a match to TRBD1. The CDR3 has 15 residues. In germline, CDR1 is SGDLS, CDR2 YYNGEE. With V trimmed by 4 bases and J by 5 bases, 9 bases remained unmatched. The CDR3 DNA is TGTGCCAGCAGCCTTAGACAGGGGGAATGGGAGACCCAGTACTTC. It is translated as CASSLRQGEWETQYF.

The CDR3 DNA reads as TGTGCCAGCAGTTATGTAGCGGGGGGAACGGAGACCCAGTACTTC. Encoded protein: CASSYVAGGTETQYF. The genes are TRBV28 and TRBJ2-5; 10 bases are a match to TRBD2. This CDR3 region has 15 residues. Unmatched junction bases numbered 7, after V lost 4 bases and J lost 5 bases. From germline, CDR1 is MDHEN and CDR2 SYDVKM.

The genes are TRBV5-8 and TRBJ2-3; 9 bases map to TRBD2. V shed 0 bases, J shed 3 bases, and the junction held 2 bases outside the gene matches. This CDR3 is built from 15 residues. Germline CDR1 SGHTS, CDR2 YDEGEE. The CDR3 loop is CASSLGGGATDTQYF. DNA for the CDR3: TGTGCCAGCAGCTTGGGCGGGGGGGCGACAGATACGCAGTATTTT. The full variable domain, in which reference TRBV5-8 and TRBJ2-3 provide the parts outside the CDR3, is EAGVTQSPTHLIKTRGQQATLRCSPISGHTSVYWYQQALGLGLQFLLWYDEGEERNRGNFPPRFSGRQFPNYSSELNVNALELEDSALYLCASSLGGGATDTQYFGPGTRLTVL.

The chain recombines TRBV2 with TRBJ2-2; 7 nucleotides agree with TRBD2. CDR3 length: 15 amino acids. CDR1 and CDR2 from the germline V gene are SNHLY and FYNNEI. V trimming: 3 bases; J trimming: 2 bases; junction bases outside the gene matches: 3. CDR3 region: CASSDERGNTGELFF. The CDR3 DNA follows: TGTGCCAGCAGTGATGAGCGGGGAAACACCGGGGAGCTGTTTTTT.

CDR3 sequence (DNA): TGTGCCAGCAGTGAATCCCCCGGGAACAGGGGGTTGAGCGGCTACACCTTC. Protein product: CASSESPGNRGLSGYTF. The rearrangement uses TRBV6-1 and TRBJ1-2; 8 positions agree with TRBD1. The J segment lost 8 bases and the V segment lost 2 bases, leaving 16 bases of the junction unmatched. The CDR3 is made up of 17 amino acids. The V gene's germline CDR1 is MNHNS and CDR2 SASEGT.

The V call is TRBV4-1, the J call TRBJ2-3; no definite D call. V lost 5 bases and J lost 2, with 8 bases in between. This CDR3 region has 13 residues. The V gene's germline CDR1 is MGHRA and CDR2 YSYEKL. CDR3 nucleotide sequence: TGCGCCAGCAGCTGGGCACTCACAGATACGCAGTATTTT. Its translation is CASSWALTDTQYF.

The chain recombines TRBV24-1 with TRBJ2-1; D not certain. The CDR3 loop spans 13 amino acids. CDR1 is KGHDR, CDR2 SFDVKD, per germline. V gave up 0 bases and J gave up 5 bases, with 4 bases separating them. The CDR3 coding sequence is TGTGCCACCAGTGATTTGGGGCACAATGAGCAGTTCTTC. Its protein product is CATSDLGHNEQFF.